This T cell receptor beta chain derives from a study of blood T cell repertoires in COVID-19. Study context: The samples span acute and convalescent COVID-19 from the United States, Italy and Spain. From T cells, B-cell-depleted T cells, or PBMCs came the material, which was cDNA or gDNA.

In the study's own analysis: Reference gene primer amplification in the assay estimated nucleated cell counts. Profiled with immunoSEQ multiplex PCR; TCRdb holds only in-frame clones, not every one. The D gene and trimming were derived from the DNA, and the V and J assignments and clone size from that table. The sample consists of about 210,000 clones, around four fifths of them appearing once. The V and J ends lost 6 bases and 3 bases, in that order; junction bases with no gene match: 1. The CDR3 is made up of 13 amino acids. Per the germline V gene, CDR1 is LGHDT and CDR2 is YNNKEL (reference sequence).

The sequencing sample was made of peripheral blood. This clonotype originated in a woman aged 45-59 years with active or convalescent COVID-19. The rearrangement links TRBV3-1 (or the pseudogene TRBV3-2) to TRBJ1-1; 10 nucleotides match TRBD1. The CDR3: CASRGQGYTEAFF. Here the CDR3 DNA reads TGTGCCAGCAGGGGACAGGGGTACACTGAAGCTTTCTTT.